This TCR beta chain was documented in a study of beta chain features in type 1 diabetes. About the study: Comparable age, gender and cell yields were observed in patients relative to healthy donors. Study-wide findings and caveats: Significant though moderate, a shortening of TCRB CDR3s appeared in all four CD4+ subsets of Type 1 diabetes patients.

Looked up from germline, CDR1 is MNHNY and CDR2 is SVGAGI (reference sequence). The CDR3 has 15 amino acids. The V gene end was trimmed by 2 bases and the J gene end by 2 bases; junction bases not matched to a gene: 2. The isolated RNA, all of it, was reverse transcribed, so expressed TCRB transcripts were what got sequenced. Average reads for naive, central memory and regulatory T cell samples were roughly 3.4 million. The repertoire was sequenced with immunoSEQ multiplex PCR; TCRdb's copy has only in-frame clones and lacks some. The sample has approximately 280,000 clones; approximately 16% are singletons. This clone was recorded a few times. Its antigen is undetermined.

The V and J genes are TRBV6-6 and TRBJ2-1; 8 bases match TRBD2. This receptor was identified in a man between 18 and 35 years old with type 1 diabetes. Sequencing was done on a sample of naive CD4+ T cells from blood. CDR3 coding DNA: TGTGCCAGCAGTTACATGCGGGGGGCCTACAATGAGCAGTTCTTC. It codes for CASSYMRGAYNEQFF.